The 14 T cell receptor beta chains below come from one sample, sequenced in a study of blood T cell repertoires in COVID-19. Profiling relied on immunoSEQ multiplex PCR, and the TCRdb table lists in-frame clones only, not all of them. The sample comprises about 190,000 clones, nearly 90% of which are singletons, and 0.62% rests with the top ten. Material for sequencing was peripheral blood. All receptors come from a man in his fifties with acute or convalescent COVID-19.

This rearrangement joins TRBV29-1 to TRBJ2-7, with D possibly being TRBD2 (6 bases). V lost 4 bases to trimming and J lost 0 bases, with 7 bases between them. The CDR3 loop spans 12 amino acids. Germline V gene data show CDR1 as SQVTM and CDR2 as ANQGSEA. This chain's CDR3 is CSVVGGSYEQYF. The CDR3 region has the DNA TGCAGCGTTGTGGGGGGCTCCTACGAGCAGTACTTC.

The V gene is TRBV4-1, the J gene TRBJ1-3, with a weak D call TRBD1 (6 bases). Trimming shortened V by 1 base and J by 3 bases, and 16 bases separated the two germline ends. The CDR3 contains 17 residues. Germline values: CDR1 MGHRA, CDR2 YSYEKL. This chain's CDR3 is CASSQGSGRGFGNTIYF. The CDR3 DNA sequence: TGCGCCAGCAGCCAAGGTTCGGGCAGGGGTTTTGGAAACACCATATATTTT.

The chain couples TRBV19 to TRBJ1-3, with D unclear. CDR1 LNHDA and CDR2 SQIVND come from the germline V gene (reference sequence). V was pared by 7 bases and J by 9 bases, with 19 bases between. This CDR3 comprises 14 residues. CDR3 in DNA: TGTGCCAGTACCTTCGGACTCCTGGAAAGCACCATATATTTT. It encodes CASTFGLLESTIYF.

This sequence joins TRBV6-1 and TRBJ1-1, with D perhaps TRBD1 (6 bases). CDR1 and CDR2 (germline): MNHNS, SASEGT. The V gene lost 3 bases and the J gene lost 0 bases, with 11 bases spanning the gap. CDR3 size: 15 residues. CDR3 residues: CASSESTGLNTEAFF. In DNA form, the CDR3 reads TGTGCCAGCAGTGAGTCAACAGGGTTGAACACTGAAGCTTTCTTT.

The chain carries TRBV19 and TRBJ2-3; 10 nucleotides match TRBD2. Germline assignment: CDR1 LNHDA and CDR2 SQIVND (reference sequence). V was pared by 7 bases and J by 2 bases, with 3 bases of the junction left unmatched. CDR3 size: 14 residues. As DNA, the CDR3 is TGTGCCAGTACTAGCGGGGGCAACACAGATACGCAGTATTTT. Translated, it gives CASTSGGNTDTQYF.

The chain carries TRBV4-1 and TRBJ2-3, with D unclear. Trimming cost V 0 bases and J 2 bases, with 9 bases left between them. The germline V gene has CDR1 MGHRA and CDR2 YSYEKL. CDR3 length equals 15 residues. CDR3 region: CASSQDAASTDTQYF. As DNA, the CDR3 is TGCGCCAGCAGCCAAGATGCGGCCTCCACAGATACGCAGTATTTT.

This clone was found once. The chain couples TRBV6-5 to TRBJ1-2; 9 bases map to TRBD1. Losses at the gene ends were 7 bases for V and 0 bases for J; bases not matched to a gene: 6. CDR1 and CDR2 from the germline V gene are MNHEY and SVGAGI. This CDR3 contains 15 residues. The CDR3 protein is CASKRDRAANYGYTF. The CDR3, as DNA: TGTGCCAGCAAAAGGGACAGGGCTGCTAACTATGGCTACACCTTC.

This rearrangement joins TRBV5-1 to TRBJ2-3; a weak D match, TRBD1 (5 bases). Germline V gene data show CDR1 as SGHRS and CDR2 as YFSETQ. CDR3 length: 14 amino acids. Trimming took 3 bases from V and 2 from J, leaving 10 bases between them. Here the CDR3 DNA reads TGCGCCAGCAGCTCACAGGTTTCCACAGATACGCAGTATTTT. It yields the protein CASSSQVSTDTQYF.

This clone was recorded once. The rearrangement uses TRBV18 and TRBJ2-1, with 14 bases identical to TRBD2. Germline V gene lookup returns CDR1 KGHSH and CDR2 LQKENI. J gave up 8 bases and V 2 bases, and 11 bases lay outside the gene matches. The CDR3 contains 18 residues. CDR3 DNA sequence: TGTGCCAGCTCACCATCGACTAGCGGGGGGGCATTGACCGATGAGCAGTTCTTC. It encodes CASSPSTSGGALTDEQFF.

The chain employs TRBV13 and TRBJ2-1; TRBD1 agrees at 10 bases. Trimming removed 5 bases from V and 9 bases from J; junction bases left unmatched: 10. The CDR3 contains 15 residues. Per the germline V gene, CDR1 is PRHDT and CDR2 is FYEKMQ (reference sequence). DNA for the CDR3: TGTGCCAGCAGCAGAGAGGACAGGGGGACTGGTGAGCAGTTCTTC. It encodes CASSREDRGTGEQFF.

The chain links TRBV2 to TRBJ2-2; 11 bases are a match to TRBD2. The CDR3 has 15 residues. Losses at the gene ends were 6 bases for V and 1 base for J; bases not matched to a gene: 1. CDR1 is SNHLY, CDR2 FYNNEI, per germline. CDR3 in amino acids: CASSGTSGNTGELFF. DNA of the CDR3: TGTGCCAGCAGCGGGACTAGCGGGAACACCGGGGAGCTGTTTTTT.

Notes on this clone: Other DNA sequences within the sample encode an identical CDR3. The chain is built from TRBV6-5 and TRBJ2-5; 12 bases fit TRBD1. Germline V gene sequence: CDR1 MNHEY, CDR2 SVGAGI. The V and J ends lost 0 bases and 5 bases, in that order; junction bases with no gene match: 1. The CDR3 length is 15 residues. The CDR3 is CASSYSGTGGETQYF. CDR3 sequence (DNA): TGTGCCAGCAGTTACTCCGGGACAGGGGGCGAGACCCAGTACTTC.

This rearrangement joins TRBV30 to TRBJ2-7; D may be TRBD1 (7 bases). Germline V gene lookup returns CDR1 GTSNPN and CDR2 SVGIG (reference sequence). The germline V and J ends were trimmed by 4 bases and 7 bases, with 14 bases remaining between them. This CDR3 contains 12 residues. The CDR3 coding sequence is TGTGCCTGGAAGCAGGGGGGTCTGGAGCAGTACTTC. Translation gives CAWKQGGLEQYF.

The chain combines TRBV28 with TRBJ2-6; 11 bases map to TRBD1. The trim removed 5 bases at V and 2 bases at J, leaving 8 bases unmatched. Germline lookup yields CDR1 MDHEN and CDR2 SYDVKM. The length of the CDR3 is 18 residues. The DNA of the CDR3 is TGTGCCAGCAGTCGGGTCCGGGACAGGGGGGCTGGGGCCAACGTCCTGACTTTC. Translated, it gives CASSRVRDRGAGANVLTF.